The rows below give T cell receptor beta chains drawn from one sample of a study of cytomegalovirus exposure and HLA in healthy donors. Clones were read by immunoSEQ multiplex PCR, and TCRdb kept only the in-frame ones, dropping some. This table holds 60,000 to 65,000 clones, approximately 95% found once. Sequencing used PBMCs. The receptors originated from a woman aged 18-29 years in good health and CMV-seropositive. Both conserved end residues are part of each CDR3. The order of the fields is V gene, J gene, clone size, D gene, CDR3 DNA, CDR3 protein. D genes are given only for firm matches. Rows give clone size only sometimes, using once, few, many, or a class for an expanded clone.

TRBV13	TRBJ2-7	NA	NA	TGTGCCAGCAGCTTGTCCAGCTCCTACGAGCAGTACTTC	CASSLSSSYEQYF
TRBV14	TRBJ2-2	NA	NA	TGTGCCAGCAGCTCCCGGGGGATTTACACCGGGGAGCTGTTTTTT	CASSSRGIYTGELFF
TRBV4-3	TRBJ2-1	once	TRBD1	TGCGCCAGCAGCCAAGAAGGGGGGGGGACAGGGTTCATAGATGAGCAGTTCTTC	CASSQEGGGTGFIDEQFF
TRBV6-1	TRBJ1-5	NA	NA	TGTGCCAGCAGTGAACATTCGGGGTGGTCTCAGCCCCAGCATTTT	CASSEHSGWSQPQHF
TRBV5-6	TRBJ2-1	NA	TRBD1	TGTGCCAGCAGCTCCGATCTAGACAGGGGCAACAATGAGCAGTTCTTC	CASSSDLDRGNNEQFF
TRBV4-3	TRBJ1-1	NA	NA	TGCGCCAGCAGCCAAGATTTAGTGAGGAAAAACACTGAAGCTTTCTTT	CASSQDLVRKNTEAFF
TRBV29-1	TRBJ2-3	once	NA	TGCAGCGTTGAAGGAGGGGGAGTACGCACAGATACGCAGTATTTT	CSVEGGGVRTDTQYF
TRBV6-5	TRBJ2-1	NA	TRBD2	TGTGCCAGCAGTTACCAAACTAGCGGACCCTACAATGAGCAGTTCTTC	CASSYQTSGPYNEQFF
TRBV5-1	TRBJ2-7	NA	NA	TGCGCCAGCAGCTTGAACGGACAGCCCTCCTACGAGCAGTACTTC	CASSLNGQPSYEQYF
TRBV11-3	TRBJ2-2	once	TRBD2	TGTGCCAGCAGTGCGGGGGAAAGGACCGGGGAGCTGTTTTTT	CASSAGERTGELFF
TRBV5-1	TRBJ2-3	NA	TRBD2	TGCGCCAGCACCACTATCAGCGGGAGTGGTGCAGATACGCAGTATTTT	CASTTISGSGADTQYF
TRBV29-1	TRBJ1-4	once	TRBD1	TGCAGCGTGCCGGGACAGGGTGATAATGAAAAACTGTTTTTT	CSVPGQGDNEKLFF
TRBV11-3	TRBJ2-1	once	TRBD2	TGTGCCAGCAGCTATGTAGCGGGAGGAGGTGAGCAGTTCTTC	CASSYVAGGGEQFF
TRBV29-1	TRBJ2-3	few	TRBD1	TGCAGCGTTGCAGGGGGAGAGTGGTCAGATACGCAGTATTTT	CSVAGGEWSDTQYF
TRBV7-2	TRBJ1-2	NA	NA	TGTGCCAGCAGCTCACCGCAGGGGATATACTATGGCTACACCTTC	CASSSPQGIYYGYTF
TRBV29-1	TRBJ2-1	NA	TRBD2	TGCAGCGTTGAATGGCTAGCGGGAGGGAACAATGAGCAGTTCTTC	CSVEWLAGGNNEQFF
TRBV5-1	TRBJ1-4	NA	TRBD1	TGCGCCAGCAGCTCGAGACAGGGGCTGATGGGTGAAAAACTGTTTTTT	CASSSRQGLMGEKLFF
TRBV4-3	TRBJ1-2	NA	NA	TGCGCCAGCAGCCGCACCGCTCTTCTTCAGGGAACTAACTATGGCTACACCTTC	CASSRTALLQGTNYGYTF
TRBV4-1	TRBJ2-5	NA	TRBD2	TGCGCCAGCAGCCGTTTTCTGAGCGGGGGGAACCAAGAGACCCAGTACTTC	CASSRFLSGGNQETQYF
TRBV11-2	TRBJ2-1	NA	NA	TGTGCCAGCAGCTTAGGAGACTACAATGAGCAGTTCTTC	CASSLGDYNEQFF
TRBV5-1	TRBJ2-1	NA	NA	TGCGCCAGCAGCTTGCCCTCAGGGTCCGTATACAATGAGCAGTTCTTC	CASSLPSGSVYNEQFF
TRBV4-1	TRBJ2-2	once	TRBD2	TGCGCCAGCAGCTTAGCGGGAGGGCCCGGGGAGCTGTTTTTT	CASSLAGGPGELFF
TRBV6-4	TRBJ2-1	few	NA	TGTGCCAGCAGTGAGGAGGTCTCCTACAATGAGCAGTTCTTC	CASSEEVSYNEQFF
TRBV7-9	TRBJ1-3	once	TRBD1	TGTGCCAGCAGCGCAATGACAGGGACTGGAAACACCATATATTTT	CASSAMTGTGNTIYF
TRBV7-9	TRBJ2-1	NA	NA	TGTGCCAGCAGCTTAGGCGGGTTGAGGAATGAGCAGTTCTTC	CASSLGGLRNEQFF
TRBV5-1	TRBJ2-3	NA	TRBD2	TGCGCCAGCAGCTTGGGACTAGCGGGAGGTCTAACAGATACGCAGTATTTT	CASSLGLAGGLTDTQYF
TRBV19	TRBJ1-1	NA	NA	TGTGCCAGTATCGAAACGGGGGGCGGACCTGAAGCTTTCTTT	CASIETGGGPEAFF
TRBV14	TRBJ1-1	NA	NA	TGTGCCAGCAGCCAAGGCGCAGGGTCCAACACTGAAGCTTTCTTT	CASSQGAGSNTEAFF